The 26 T cell receptor beta chains listed next were all sequenced from one sample in a study of beta chain features in type 1 diabetes. Their antigens remain unidentified. Of the isolated RNA, all was reverse transcribed, and so the sequenced material was expressed TCRB transcripts. Method: immunoSEQ multiplex PCR; TCRdb's copy keeps in-frame clones and lacks some. This table has approximately 260,000 clones, about a fifth appearing once. Findings and limits, study-wide: Shortening of TCRB CDR3s, moderate but significant, appeared in all four CD4+ subsets of Type 1 diabetes patients.

The material sequenced was naive CD4+ T cells from blood. Every receptor here comes from a middle-aged woman with type 1 diabetes.

J is TRBJ2-5 and V is TRBV25-1; 8 bases align to TRBD2. Germline CDR1 is MGHDK and CDR2 is SYGVNS. This CDR3 region has 17 residues. The ends lost 3 bases at V and 2 bases at J; junction bases unmatched: 11. DNA of the CDR3: TGTGCCAGCAGTGACTTTAAGGGGACTAGGCGGCAAGAGACCCAGTACTTC. Its translation is CASSDFKGTRRQETQYF.

This chain joins TRBV5-6 and TRBJ1-2; no clear D gene. V lost 3 bases, J lost 1 base, and 4 bases lay in between. Germline-derived CDR1 and CDR2 are SGHDT and YYEEEE. The CDR3 extends over 12 amino acids. The CDR3 is CASSSVNYGYTF. The CDR3 DNA follows: TGTGCCAGCAGCTCGGTTAACTATGGCTACACCTTC.

This chain connects TRBV5-1 to TRBJ2-3; D remains ambiguous. The germline V gene encodes CDR1 SGHRS and CDR2 YFSETQ. The CDR3 totals 14 residues. V was trimmed by 0 bases and J by 0 bases, leaving 5 bases between them. The CDR3 loop reads CASSLDRSTDTQYF. The DNA of the CDR3 is TGCGCCAGCAGCTTGGATCGGAGCACAGATACGCAGTATTTT.

This clone occurred a few times. The rearrangement joins TRBV7-9 to TRBJ1-1; D possibly corresponds to TRBD1 (6 bases). The CDR3 is 16 amino acids. Germline CDR1 SEHNR, CDR2 FQNEAQ (reference sequence). V gave up 7 bases and J gave up 4 bases, with 22 bases separating them. CDR3 sequence reads: CASILEGGAPLTEAFF. The CDR3 DNA reads as TGTGCCAGCATCCTCGAGGGGGGGGCACCTCTCACTGAAGCTTTCTTT.

This clone was observed a handful of times. The chain carries TRBV6-5 and TRBJ1-2; D is possibly TRBD1 (6 bases). Per germline, CDR1 MNHEY and CDR2 SVGAGI. This CDR3 region has 13 residues. Trimming removed 2 bases at V and 3 bases at J, with 7 bases between. CDR3 residues: CASSYNRDYGYTF. The CDR3 coding sequence is TGTGCCAGCAGTTACAACAGGGACTATGGCTACACCTTC.

This clone was recorded a few times. The chain employs TRBV2 and TRBJ2-6; 8 nucleotides match TRBD2. The CDR3 length is 20 residues. CDR1 and CDR2 from the germline V gene are SNHLY and FYNNEI. Trimming at V came to 4 bases and at J to 0 bases, leaving 14 bases not matched to a gene. CDR3 in amino acids: CASSVSAGGNHSSGANVLTF. The DNA of the CDR3 is TGTGCCAGCAGTGTGTCCGCGGGGGGTAACCACAGCTCTGGGGCCAACGTCCTGACTTTC. Using reference TRBV2 and TRBJ2-6 for the parts outside the CDR3, the full variable domain is EPEVTQTPSHQVTQMGQEVILRCVPISNHLYFYWYRQILGQKVEFLVSFYNNEISEKSEIFDDQFSVERPDGSNFTLKIRSTKLEDSAMYFCASSVSAGGNHSSGANVLTFGAGSRLTVL.

This clone was observed a few times. This chain links TRBV29-1 with TRBJ1-2; 9 nucleotides agree with TRBD1. Germline-derived CDR1 and CDR2 are SQVTM and ANQGSEA. The CDR3 contains 13 residues. J was trimmed by 2 bases and V by 7 bases; bases with no gene match: 5. This chain's CDR3 is CSGGDRDNYGYTF. The CDR3 nucleotides are TGCAGCGGGGGGGACAGGGACAACTATGGCTACACCTTC.

The V gene is TRBV29-1, the J gene TRBJ1-2; no firm D call. The CDR3 has 12 residues. Germline V gene sequence: CDR1 SQVTM, CDR2 ANQGSEA. The V end was cut by 4 bases, the J end by 7 bases, with 13 bases between. The CDR3: CSVGPRTGGYTF. The CDR3 bases are TGCAGCGTTGGGCCGCGAACGGGTGGCTACACCTTC.

This clone was found a few times. V gene TRBV7-9 combines with J gene TRBJ2-7; 10 bases map to TRBD1. Trimming cost V 5 bases and J 5 bases; bases outside gene matches: 6. Germline V gene lookup returns CDR1 SEHNR and CDR2 FQNEAQ (reference sequence). CDR3 length: 14 residues. CDR3 sequence (DNA): TGTGCCAGCAGCAAGGACAGGGGGACCGACGAGCAGTACTTC. Encoded protein: CASSKDRGTDEQYF.

This rearrangement joins TRBV15 to TRBJ2-1; possible D gene TRBD1, 8 bases. Looked up from germline, CDR1 is LNHNV and CDR2 is YYDKDF (reference sequence). The CDR3 totals 15 residues. The V end lost 3 bases, the J end lost 14 bases, and 23 bases lay between the germline ends. The CDR3 bases are TGTGCCACCAGCAGCGACAGGGGTGATTGGGGGAGGGAGTTCTTC. Protein product: CATSSDRGDWGREFF.

The J gene is TRBJ2-7, the V gene TRBV5-4, with 9 bases identical to TRBD1. There are 15 residues in the CDR3. With 3 bases clipped from V and 1 base from J, the junction kept 5 bases outside the gene matches. Germline CDR1 and CDR2: SGHNT and YYREEE (reference sequence). The CDR3 nucleotides read TGTGCCAGCAGCTCAGGACAGGGGACATCCTACGAGCAGTACTTC. The encoded protein is CASSSGQGTSYEQYF.

This clone was seen a handful of times. The chain joins TRBV28 to TRBJ2-6; TRBD1 might be the D (5 bases). The germline gives CDR1 MDHEN, CDR2 SYDVKM. The CDR3 is 19 residues long. V lost 4 bases and J lost 1, with 20 bases in between. The CDR3 loop reads CASSSAGIHFLSGANVLTF. CDR3 sequence (DNA): TGTGCCAGCAGTTCCGCAGGGATCCACTTTCTATCTGGGGCCAACGTCCTGACTTTC.

This clone was observed a few times. The chain carries TRBV29-1 and TRBJ2-4; D perhaps matches TRBD2 (5 bases). Germline V gene lookup returns CDR1 SQVTM and CDR2 ANQGSEA. CDR3 length equals 16 residues. Trimming took off 0 bases at V and 7 bases at J, with 19 bases between the two ends. The chain's CDR3 is CSVEDPRGVSNNIQYF. As DNA, the CDR3 is TGCAGCGTTGAAGACCCCCGGGGTGTGAGTAATAACATTCAGTACTTC.

The genes are TRBV20-1 and TRBJ2-5, with D perhaps TRBD2 (5 bases). CDR3 size: 11 residues. The germline CDR1 and CDR2 sequences are DFQATT and SNEGSKA (reference sequence). V was clipped by 8 bases and J by 7 bases, with 14 bases between them. CDR3 in amino acids: CSSRAEGTQYF. CDR3 nucleotides: TGCAGTTCTCGGGCCGAGGGGACCCAGTACTTC.

The chain couples TRBV28 to TRBJ1-1; the D is unclear. Germline V gene lookup returns CDR1 MDHEN and CDR2 SYDVKM. V was shortened by 3 bases and J by 2 bases, with 7 bases between the two germline ends. CDR3 size: 13 residues. CDR3 sequence: CASSLSSNTEAFF. CDR3 in DNA: TGTGCCAGCAGTTTGTCCTCCAACACTGAAGCTTTCTTT. The variable domain in full, completed from reference TRBV28 and TRBJ1-1, reads DVKVTQSSRYLVKRTGEKVFLECVQDMDHENMFWYRQDPGLGLRLIYFSYDVKMKEKGDIPEGYSVSREKKERFSLILESASTNQTSMYLCASSLSSNTEAFFGQGTRLTVV.

The V gene is TRBV19, the J gene TRBJ2-5, with 7 nucleotides matching TRBD2. Trimming cost V 6 bases and J 5 bases; bases outside gene matches: 12. This CDR3 has 15 residues. CDR1 LNHDA and CDR2 SQIVND come from the germline V gene (reference sequence). The CDR3, as DNA: TGTGCCAGTAGCCCGGGGGGTTCGCTTGAGGAGACCCAGTACTTC. Protein product: CASSPGGSLEETQYF.

There are a few counts of this clone. V usage is TRBV18 and J usage is TRBJ2-7, with 7 positions matching TRBD1. Germline V gene data show CDR1 as KGHSH and CDR2 as LQKENI. The junction had 8 bases not matched to a gene; V was cut back by 3 bases and J by 0 bases. The CDR3 loop spans 16 amino acids. CDR3 nucleotide sequence: TGTGCCAGCTCACCGGGACAGTCCTGGGGCTCCTACGAGCAGTACTTC. This gives the protein CASSPGQSWGSYEQYF.

The DNA of the CDR3 is TGTGCCAGCAGCTCAAGGACAGATACGGGTGAAAAACTGTTTTTT. It is translated as CASSSRTDTGEKLFF. The rearrangement links TRBV5-4 to TRBJ1-4; possible D gene TRBD1, 6 bases. The CDR3 loop spans 15 amino acids. V was pared by 3 bases and J by 7 bases, with 16 bases between. Germline assignment: CDR1 SGHNT and CDR2 YYREEE (reference sequence). The full variable domain, completed using reference TRBV5-4 and TRBJ1-4, is ETGVTQSPTHLIKTRGQQVTLRCSSQSGHNTVSWYQQALGQGPQFIFQYYREEENGRGNFPPRFSGLQFPNYSSELNVNALELDDSALYLCASSSRTDTGEKLFFGSGTQLSVL.

The chain employs TRBV29-1 and TRBJ1-2, with TRBD1 matching 7 bases. CDR1 and CDR2 from the germline V gene are SQVTM and ANQGSEA. The CDR3 is made up of 13 amino acids. The V gene end was trimmed by 5 bases and the J gene end by 2 bases; junction bases not matched to a gene: 5. The CDR3 protein is CSVKQGSNYGYTF. The DNA of the CDR3 is TGCAGCGTTAAACAGGGGAGCAACTATGGCTACACCTTC.

Note on this clone: Within the sample, other DNA sequences also encode this same CDR3. The genes are TRBV5-4 and TRBJ2-1, with TRBD1 as a possible D gene (6 bases). Per the germline V gene, CDR1 is SGHNT and CDR2 is YYREEE (reference sequence). This CDR3 is built from 15 residues. Trimming pared 0 bases from V and 2 bases from J, leaving 9 bases between. The CDR3 DNA reads as TGTGCCAGCAGCTTGGAGACAGGAGCCTACAATGAGCAGTTCTTC. The encoded protein is CASSLETGAYNEQFF.

This clone was seen only once. The CDR3 sequence: CASSSGQGAYTQYF. In DNA, the CDR3 is TGCGCCAGCAGCTCCGGACAGGGGGCATATACGCAGTATTTT. The chain couples TRBV5-1 to TRBJ2-3, with TRBD1 matching over 11 bases. The CDR3 runs 14 residues. Germline V gene data show CDR1 as SGHRS and CDR2 as YFSETQ. Unmatched junction bases numbered 4, after V lost 3 bases and J lost 7 bases.

For this clone: The identical CDR3 is also encoded by other nucleotide sequences in the sample. The V gene is TRBV18, the J gene TRBJ2-1; 8 bases map to TRBD1. Germline V gene data show CDR1 as KGHSH and CDR2 as LQKENI. The CDR3 totals 15 residues. With 0 bases clipped from V and 5 bases from J, the junction kept 3 bases outside the gene matches. CDR3 bases: TGTGCCAGCTCACCACCCGGACAGGGAGACAATGAGCAGTTCTTC. It translates to CASSPPGQGDNEQFF.

The rearrangement links TRBV5-6 to TRBJ1-2, with 9 bases lining up with TRBD1. Germline trimming cut 4 bases from V and 7 bases from J; bases unmatched to any gene: 11. The CDR3 totals 15 residues. Germline CDR1 reads SGHDT; CDR2 reads YYEEEE. CDR3 coding DNA: TGTGCCAGCAGCGAGGACAGGGGACTTTATAGTGGCTACACCTTC. It specifies CASSEDRGLYSGYTF.

The chain is built from TRBV10-3 and TRBJ1-6, with 11 bases that match TRBD1. V shed 4 bases and J 9 bases; nucleotides not matched to a gene: 2. This CDR3 comprises 14 residues. In germline, CDR1 is ENHRY, CDR2 SYGVKD. The CDR3 region is CAISGTGGGSPLHF. In nucleotides, the CDR3 is TGTGCCATCAGTGGGACAGGGGGCGGTTCACCCCTCCACTTT.

The sample holds a few counts of this clone. This chain links TRBV9 with TRBJ2-2; the D gene is possibly TRBD1 (5 bases). The germline V gene has CDR1 SGDLS and CDR2 YYNGEE. This CDR3 has 15 amino acids. Trimming pared 3 bases from V and 1 base from J, leaving 10 bases between. As DNA, the CDR3 is TGTGCCAGCAGCGAGGGGCAGGTGAACACCGGGGAGCTGTTTTTT. Amino acid sequence: CASSEGQVNTGELFF.

The chain employs TRBV4-3 and TRBJ1-2; D perhaps matches TRBD1 (5 bases). Germline CDR1 and CDR2: LGHNA and YSLEER. V was shortened by 0 bases and J by 7 bases, with 15 bases between the two germline ends. CDR3 size: 15 residues. The CDR3 spells CASSQDNPGRSGYTF. CDR3 sequence (DNA): TGCGCCAGCAGCCAAGATAATCCAGGGAGGTCTGGCTACACCTTC.